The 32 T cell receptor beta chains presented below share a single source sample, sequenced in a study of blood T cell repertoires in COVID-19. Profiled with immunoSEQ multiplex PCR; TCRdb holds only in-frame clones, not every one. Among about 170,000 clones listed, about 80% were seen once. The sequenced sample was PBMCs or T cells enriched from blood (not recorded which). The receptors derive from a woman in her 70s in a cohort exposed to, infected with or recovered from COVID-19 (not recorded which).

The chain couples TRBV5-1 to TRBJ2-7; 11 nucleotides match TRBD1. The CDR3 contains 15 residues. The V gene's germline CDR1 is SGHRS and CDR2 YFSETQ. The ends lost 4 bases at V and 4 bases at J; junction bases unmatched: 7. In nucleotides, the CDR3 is TGCGCCAGCAGCACCGTTGGACAGGGGGCTTACGAGCAGTACTTC. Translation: CASSTVGQGAYEQYF.

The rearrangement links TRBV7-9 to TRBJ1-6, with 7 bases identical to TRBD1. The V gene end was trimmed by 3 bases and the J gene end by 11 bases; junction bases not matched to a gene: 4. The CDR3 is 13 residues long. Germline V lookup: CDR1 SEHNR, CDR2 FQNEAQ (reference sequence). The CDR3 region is CASSFTGEAPLHF. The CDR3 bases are TGTGCCAGCAGCTTTACAGGGGAAGCACCCCTCCACTTT.

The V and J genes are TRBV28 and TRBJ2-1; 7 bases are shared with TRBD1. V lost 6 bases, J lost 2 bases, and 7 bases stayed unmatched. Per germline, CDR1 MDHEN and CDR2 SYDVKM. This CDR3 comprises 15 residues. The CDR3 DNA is TGTGCCAGCAGCCCTCGGACAGGTACCTACAATGAGCAGTTCTTC. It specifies CASSPRTGTYNEQFF.

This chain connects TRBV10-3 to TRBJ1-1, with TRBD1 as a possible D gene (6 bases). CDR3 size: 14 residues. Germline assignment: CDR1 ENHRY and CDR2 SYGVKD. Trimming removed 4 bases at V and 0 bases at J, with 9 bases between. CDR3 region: CAISAGALNTEAFF. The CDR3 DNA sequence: TGTGCCATCAGTGCAGGGGCCTTGAACACTGAAGCTTTCTTT.

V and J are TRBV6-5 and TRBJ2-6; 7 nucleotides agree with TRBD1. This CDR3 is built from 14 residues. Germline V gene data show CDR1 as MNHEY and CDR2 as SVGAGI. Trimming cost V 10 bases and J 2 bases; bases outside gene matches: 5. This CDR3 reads CATTTGAGANVLTF. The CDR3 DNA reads TGTGCCACCACAACAGGGGCTGGGGCCAACGTCCTGACTTTC.

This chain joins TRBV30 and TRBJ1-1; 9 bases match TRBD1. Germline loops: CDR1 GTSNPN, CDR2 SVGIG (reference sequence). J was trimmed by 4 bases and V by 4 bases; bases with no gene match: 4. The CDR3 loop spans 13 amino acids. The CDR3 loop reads CAWKGQGFTEAFF. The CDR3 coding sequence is TGTGCCTGGAAGGGACAGGGTTTCACTGAAGCTTTCTTT.

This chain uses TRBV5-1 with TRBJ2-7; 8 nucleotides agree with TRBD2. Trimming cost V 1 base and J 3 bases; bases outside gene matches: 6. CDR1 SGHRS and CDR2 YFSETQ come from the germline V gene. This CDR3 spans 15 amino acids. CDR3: CASSLLAGPFYEQYF. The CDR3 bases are TGCGCCAGCAGCTTGCTAGCGGGTCCTTTCTACGAGCAGTACTTC.

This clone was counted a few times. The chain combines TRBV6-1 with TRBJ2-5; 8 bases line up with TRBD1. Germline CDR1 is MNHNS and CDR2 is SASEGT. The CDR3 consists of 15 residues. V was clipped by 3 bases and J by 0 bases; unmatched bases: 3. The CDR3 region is CASSDWTGNQETQYF. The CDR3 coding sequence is TGTGCCAGCAGTGATTGGACAGGGAACCAAGAGACCCAGTACTTC.

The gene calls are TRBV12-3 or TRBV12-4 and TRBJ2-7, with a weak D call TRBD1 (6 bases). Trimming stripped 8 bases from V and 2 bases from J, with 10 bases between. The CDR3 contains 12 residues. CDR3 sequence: CASGRGTYEQYF. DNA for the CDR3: TGTGCCAGCGGTAGGGGGACCTACGAGCAGTACTTC.

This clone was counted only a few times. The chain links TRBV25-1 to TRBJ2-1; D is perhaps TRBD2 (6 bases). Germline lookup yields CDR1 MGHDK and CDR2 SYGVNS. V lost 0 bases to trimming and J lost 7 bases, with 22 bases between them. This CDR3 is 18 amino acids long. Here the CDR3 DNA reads TGTGCCAGCAGTGAATACTCCCCTCGTTCCCGGGAGTTTAATGAGCAGTTCTTC. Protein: CASSEYSPRSREFNEQFF.

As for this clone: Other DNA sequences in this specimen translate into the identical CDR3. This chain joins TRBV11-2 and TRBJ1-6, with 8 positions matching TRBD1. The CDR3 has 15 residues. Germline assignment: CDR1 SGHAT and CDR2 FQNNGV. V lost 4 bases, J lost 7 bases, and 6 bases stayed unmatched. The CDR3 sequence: CASSSQGAQNSPLHF. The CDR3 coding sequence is TGTGCCAGCAGCTCCCAGGGGGCGCAGAATTCACCCCTCCACTTT.

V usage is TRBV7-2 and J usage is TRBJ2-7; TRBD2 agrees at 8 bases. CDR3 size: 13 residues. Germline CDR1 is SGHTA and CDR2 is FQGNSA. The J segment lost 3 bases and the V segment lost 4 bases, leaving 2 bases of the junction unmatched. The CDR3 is CASSSTSGYEQYF. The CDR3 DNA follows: TGTGCCAGCAGCTCAACTAGCGGCTACGAGCAGTACTTC.

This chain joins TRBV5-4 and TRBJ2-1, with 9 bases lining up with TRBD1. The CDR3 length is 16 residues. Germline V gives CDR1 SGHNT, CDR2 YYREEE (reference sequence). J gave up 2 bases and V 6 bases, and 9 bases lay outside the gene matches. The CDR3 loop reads CASKTPGTGTYNEQFF. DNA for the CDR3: TGTGCCAGCAAGACCCCCGGGACAGGGACCTACAATGAGCAGTTCTTC.

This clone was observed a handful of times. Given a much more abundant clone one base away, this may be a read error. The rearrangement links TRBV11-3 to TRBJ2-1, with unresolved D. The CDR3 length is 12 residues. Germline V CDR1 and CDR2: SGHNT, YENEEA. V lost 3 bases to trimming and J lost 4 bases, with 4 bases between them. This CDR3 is CASSFQYNEQFF. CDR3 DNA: TGTGCCAGCAGCTTCCAGTACAATGAGCAGTTCTTC. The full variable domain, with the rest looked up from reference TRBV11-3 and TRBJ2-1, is EAGVVQSPRYKIIEKKQPVAFWCNPISGHNTLYWYLQNLGQGPELLIRYENEEAVDDSQLPKDRFSAERLKGVDSTLKIQPAELGDSAVYLCASSFQYNEQFFGPGTRLTVL.

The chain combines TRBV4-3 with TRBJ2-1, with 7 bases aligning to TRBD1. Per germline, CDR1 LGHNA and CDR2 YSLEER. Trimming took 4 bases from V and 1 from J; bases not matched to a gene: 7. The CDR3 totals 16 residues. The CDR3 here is CASSPRPGQSYNEQFF. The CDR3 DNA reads TGCGCCAGCAGCCCTCGTCCGGGACAGTCCTACAATGAGCAGTTCTTC.

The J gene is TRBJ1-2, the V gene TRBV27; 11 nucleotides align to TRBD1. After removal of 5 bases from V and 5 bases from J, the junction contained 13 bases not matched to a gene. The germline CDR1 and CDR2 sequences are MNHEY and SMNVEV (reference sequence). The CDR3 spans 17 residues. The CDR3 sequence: CASSRRTGGAISYGYTF. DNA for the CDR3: TGTGCCAGCAGTCGCAGGACAGGGGGCGCCATCTCATATGGCTACACCTTC.

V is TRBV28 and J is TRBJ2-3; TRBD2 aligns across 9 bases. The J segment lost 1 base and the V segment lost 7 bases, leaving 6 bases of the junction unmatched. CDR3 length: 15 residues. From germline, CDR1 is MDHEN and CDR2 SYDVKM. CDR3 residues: CASNLAGAGTDTQYF. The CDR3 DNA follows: TGTGCCAGCAACTTAGCGGGAGCAGGCACAGATACGCAGTATTTT.

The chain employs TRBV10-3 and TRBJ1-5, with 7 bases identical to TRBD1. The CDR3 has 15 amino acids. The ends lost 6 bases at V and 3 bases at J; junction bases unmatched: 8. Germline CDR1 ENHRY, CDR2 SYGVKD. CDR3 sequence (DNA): TGTGCCATCAGCTACCAGGGGGGAGTCAATCAGCCCCAGCATTTT. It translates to CAISYQGGVNQPQHF.

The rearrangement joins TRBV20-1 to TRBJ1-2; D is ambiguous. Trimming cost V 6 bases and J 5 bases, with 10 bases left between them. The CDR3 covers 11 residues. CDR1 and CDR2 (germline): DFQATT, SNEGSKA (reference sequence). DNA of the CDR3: TGCAGTGCGAGCGGTGGTTATGGCTACACCTTC. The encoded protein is CSASGGYGYTF.

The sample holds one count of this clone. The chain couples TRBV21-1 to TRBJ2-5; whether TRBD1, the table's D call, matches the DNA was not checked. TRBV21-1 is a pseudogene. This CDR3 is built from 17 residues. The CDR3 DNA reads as TGTGCCAGCAGCAAAGGATGGTCGGAACAGGGGAGAGAGACCCAGTACTTC. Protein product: CASSKGWSEQGRETQYF.

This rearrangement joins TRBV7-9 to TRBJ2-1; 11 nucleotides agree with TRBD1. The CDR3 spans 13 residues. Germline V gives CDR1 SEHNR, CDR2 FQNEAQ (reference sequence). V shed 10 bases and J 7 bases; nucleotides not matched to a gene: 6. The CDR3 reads CAIRTGGSNEQFF. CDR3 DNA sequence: TGTGCCATCCGGACAGGGGGCTCAAATGAGCAGTTCTTC.

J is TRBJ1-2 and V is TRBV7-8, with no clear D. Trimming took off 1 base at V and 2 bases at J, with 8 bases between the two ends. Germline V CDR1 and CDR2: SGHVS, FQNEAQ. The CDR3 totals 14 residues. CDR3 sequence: CASSLVTGNYGYTF. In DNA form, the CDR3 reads TGTGCCAGCAGCTTAGTAACCGGGAACTATGGCTACACCTTC.

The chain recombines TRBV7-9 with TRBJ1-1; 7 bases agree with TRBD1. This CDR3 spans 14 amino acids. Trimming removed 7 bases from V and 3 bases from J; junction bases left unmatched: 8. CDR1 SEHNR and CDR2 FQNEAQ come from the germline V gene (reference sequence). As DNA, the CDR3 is TGTGCCAGCACTCAGGGGGGTTGGGACACTGAAGCTTTCTTT. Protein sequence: CASTQGGWDTEAFF.

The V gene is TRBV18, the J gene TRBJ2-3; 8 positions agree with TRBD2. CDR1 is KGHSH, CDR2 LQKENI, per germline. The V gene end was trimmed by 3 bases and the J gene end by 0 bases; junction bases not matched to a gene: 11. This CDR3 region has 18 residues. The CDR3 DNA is TGTGCCAGCTCACCTAACCCAAGCGGGAGACTGAGCACAGATACGCAGTATTTT. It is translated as CASSPNPSGRLSTDTQYF.

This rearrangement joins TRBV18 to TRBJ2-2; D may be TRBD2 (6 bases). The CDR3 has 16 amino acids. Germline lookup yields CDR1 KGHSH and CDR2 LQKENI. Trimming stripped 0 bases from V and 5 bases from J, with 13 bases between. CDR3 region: CASSPPANGGTGELFF. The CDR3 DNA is TGTGCCAGCTCACCACCGGCGAACGGGGGAACCGGGGAGCTGTTTTTT.

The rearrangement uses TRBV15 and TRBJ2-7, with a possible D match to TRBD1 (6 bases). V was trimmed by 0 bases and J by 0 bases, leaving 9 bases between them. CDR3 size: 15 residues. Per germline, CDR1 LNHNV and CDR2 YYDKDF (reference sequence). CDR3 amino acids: CATSRDGRGSYEQYF. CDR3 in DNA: TGTGCCACCAGCAGAGATGGCAGGGGCTCCTACGAGCAGTACTTC.

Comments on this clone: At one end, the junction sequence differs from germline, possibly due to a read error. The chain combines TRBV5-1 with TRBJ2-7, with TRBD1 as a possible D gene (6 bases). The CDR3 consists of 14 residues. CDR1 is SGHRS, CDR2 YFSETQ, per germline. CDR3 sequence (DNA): TGCGCCAGCAGCTTGGGCGGCAGGGGCGCCCTCCAATATTTC. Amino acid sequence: CASSLGGRGALQYF.

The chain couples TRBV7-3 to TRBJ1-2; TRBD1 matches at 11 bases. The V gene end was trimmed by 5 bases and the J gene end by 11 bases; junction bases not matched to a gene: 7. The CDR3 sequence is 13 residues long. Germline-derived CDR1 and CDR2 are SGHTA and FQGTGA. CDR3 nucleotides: TGTGCCAGCAGCCTAGGGACAGGGGGTTTATACACCTTC. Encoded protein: CASSLGTGGLYTF.

The CDR3 loop is CASSSNLLAANTGELFF. The CDR3 bases are TGTGCCAGCAGCTCGAACCTCCTAGCGGCAAACACCGGGGAGCTGTTTTTT. V usage is TRBV5-4 and J usage is TRBJ2-2, with 7 bases identical to TRBD2. This CDR3 is built from 17 residues. CDR1 and CDR2 (germline): SGHNT, YYREEE (reference sequence). The J segment lost 2 bases and the V segment lost 3 bases, leaving 10 bases of the junction unmatched.

CDR3 sequence reads: CASSRTSGSQNEQFF. As DNA, the CDR3 is TGCGCCAGCAGCCGGACTAGCGGGAGCCAAAATGAGCAGTTCTTC. The chain has TRBV5-1 and TRBJ2-1, with TRBD2 matching 13 bases. The CDR3 is made up of 15 amino acids. Trimming at V came to 4 bases and at J to 7 bases, leaving 5 bases not matched to a gene. The germline V gene has CDR1 SGHRS and CDR2 YFSETQ.

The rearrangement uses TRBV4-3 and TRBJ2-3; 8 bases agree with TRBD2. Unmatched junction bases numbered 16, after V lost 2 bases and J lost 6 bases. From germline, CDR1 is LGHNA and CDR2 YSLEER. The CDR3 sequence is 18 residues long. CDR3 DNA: TGCGCCAGCAGCCAATCTCCGCACAGAGCGGGAGATTCCGATACGCAGTATTTT. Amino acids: CASSQSPHRAGDSDTQYF.

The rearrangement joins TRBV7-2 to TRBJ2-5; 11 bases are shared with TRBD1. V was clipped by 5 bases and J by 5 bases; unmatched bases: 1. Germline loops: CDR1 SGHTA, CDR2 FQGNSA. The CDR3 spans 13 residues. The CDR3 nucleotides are TGTGCCAGCAGCCGGGACAGGGGGGAGACCCAGTACTTC. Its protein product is CASSRDRGETQYF.